This TCR beta chain derives from a study of cytomegalovirus exposure and HLA in healthy donors. General study points: A later analysis by the authors found several of the most significant clusters apparently linked to common viral pathogens. The classifier was said to identify cytomegalovirus status with high specificity and sensitivity. Later work associated fewer than 20,000 TCR beta sequences with HLA alleles at 0.05 false discovery rate. The study put under 200 TCR beta chains on its list as cytomegalovirus-associated.

Germline loops: CDR1 MNHEY, CDR2 SVGAGI. This CDR3 is built from 11 residues. Amplification used 60 Vbeta primers and 13 Jbeta primers. Clones were read by immunoSEQ multiplex PCR, and TCRdb kept only the in-frame ones, dropping some. The sample holds around 140,000 clones, approximately 80% seen once. A word on this clone: What it binds is not known.

The TCR originated in a woman aged 40 to 50 in good health and CMV-seronegative. The chain joins TRBV6-5 to TRBJ2-5; D ambiguous. The assigned J gene may be wrong: the sequence end matches TRBJ2-7 better. The sample was PBMCs. The CDR3 loop reads CASTSTYEQYF. In DNA, the CDR3 is TGTGCCAGCACCTCTACTTACGAGCAGTACTTC.